The clone carrying this T cell receptor (beta chain) has more than one count but fewer than ten. Its antigen is not known. Naive CD4+ cells had CD25+ Tregs removed. The germline V and J ends were trimmed by 2 bases and 4 bases, with 12 bases remaining between them. The germline V gene has CDR1 KGHSH and CDR2 LQKENI. The CDR3 extends over 15 amino acids. Study-wide results and caveats: In terms of TCR gene usage, tumor memory CD4+ T cells clustered together with blood and lymph node memory CD4+ cells, as well as with lymph node naive CD4+ cells. Larger-cohort validation covered only one TCR beta V-J rearrangement.

After constant-region reverse-primer amplification, full-length variable regions underwent semi-nested PCR with Nested Universal Primer A. TCRdb processed the 5' RACE reads anew with MiXCR; each CDR3 protein has one entry. The sample lists around 43,000 distinct CDR3 sequences; 18% were seen once. Sequences were obtained from naive CD4+ T cells sorted from a lymph node. Sample subset: naive CD4+ T cells, CD4+CD45RA+CD25-. This TCR came from a female donor with breast cancer. This chain joins TRBV18 and TRBJ1-5; D remains ambiguous. Written as DNA, the CDR3 is TGTGCCAGCTCACCATCCCAGGCGGCTAATCAGCCCCAGCATTTT. It specifies CASSPSQAANQPQHF.